The present TCR beta chain was sequenced within a study of cytomegalovirus exposure and HLA in healthy donors. Primers: 60 Vbeta forward and 13 Jbeta reverse. Repertoires were generated with immunoSEQ multiplex PCR, while TCRdb's copy carries only in-frame clones and drops some. The sample includes some 120,000 clones, 73% of them seen just once. CDR1 and CDR2 (germline): SGHAT, FQNNGV. The J segment lost 1 base and the V segment lost 8 bases, leaving 6 bases of the junction unmatched. The CDR3 spans 15 residues. Findings and caveats of the study: Among donors in an Asian-associated ancestry cluster, a later analysis reportedly found fewer N-insertions than the approximately 700-donor mean.

This clone was counted only a few times. Its antigen remains unknown. The chain employs TRBV11-2 and TRBJ2-7, with 12 positions matching TRBD1. The sequenced material came from PBMCs. This TCR was recovered from a woman aged 35 to 49 in good health and CMV-seropositive. The CDR3 loop is CASGDRGRGSYEQYF. The CDR3 nucleotides are TGTGCCAGCGGGGACAGGGGGCGAGGGTCCTACGAGCAGTACTTC.